The sequence of this TCR beta chain was determined in a study of T cell responses to AZD1222 COVID-19 vaccine. Overall study results and limits: Targeting of unmutated variant regions was reportedly seen in nearly half of spike-specific TCRs.

The V end lost 3 bases, the J end lost 4 bases, and 12 bases lay between the germline ends. Germline CDR1 is SGHTA and CDR2 is FQGNSA. CDR3 length: 14 residues. Details on this clone: No antigen is known for it.

Libraries were prepared by immunoSEQ multiplex PCR; TCRdb keeps only in-frame clonotypes and omits some of them. The sample yields 15,000 or so clones, approximately 90% seen once. The sequencing here drew on peripheral blood, taken 28 days after the second AZD1222 dose. J is TRBJ1-2 and V is TRBV7-2; D is undetermined. This sequence was found in an adult who received the AZD1222 COVID-19 vaccine. The CDR3 spells CASSFGEVGYGYTF. The CDR3 DNA is TGTGCCAGCAGCTTTGGGGAGGTGGGCTATGGCTACACCTTC.